Listed below are T cell receptor beta chains from one sample, sequenced in a study of blood T cell repertoires in COVID-19. TCRdb's copy holds only in-frame clones and misses some; the assay was immunoSEQ multiplex PCR. The sample shows roughly 140,000 clones, roughly 81% of them seen only once. The material sequenced was peripheral blood. Receptors were obtained from a human donor with acute or convalescent COVID-19. The donor label of this sample is uncertain. Both conserved end residues are part of each CDR3. A D gene is named only where the DNA matches it firmly. Clone size is not always given. Where it is, it says once, few, many or a class for expanded clones.

D: .; V: TRBV19; J: TRBJ2-3; size: .; DNA: TGTGCCAGTAGTATGTCTTTCCCCACAGATACGCAGTATTTT; CDR3: CASSMSFPTDTQYF
D: .; V: TRBV12-3/TRBV12-4; J: TRBJ1-1; size: .; DNA: TGTGCCAGCAGCCTGACAGCGAACACTGAAGCTTTCTTT; CDR3: CASSLTANTEAFF
D: .; V: TRBV12-3/TRBV12-4; J: TRBJ2-1; size: .; DNA: TGTGCCAGCAGGCCTCTCGGCAATGAGCAGTTCTTC; CDR3: CASRPLGNEQFF
D: .; V: TRBV13; J: TRBJ1-2; size: .; DNA: TGTGCCAGCAGCTTTGGCGGGGGGACGGGGAGAAGTGGAGGCTACACCTTC; CDR3: CASSFGGGTGRSGGYTF
D: .; V: TRBV28; J: TRBJ1-2; size: .; DNA: TGTGCCAGCAGCCTAACACAGGGCGATGGCTACACCTTC; CDR3: CASSLTQGDGYTF
D: TRBD2; V: TRBV19; J: TRBJ2-1; size: once; DNA: TGTGCCAGTAGTATAGGAACTAGCGGGCGTCGGTTCTTC; CDR3: CASSIGTSGRRFF
D: TRBD1; V: TRBV7-9; J: TRBJ2-2; size: once; DNA: TGTGCCAGCAGCTCACTGTGGACAGGGAACACCGGGGAGCTGTTTTTT; CDR3: CASSSLWTGNTGELFF
D: TRBD2; V: TRBV2; J: TRBJ2-1; size: .; DNA: TGTGCCAGCAGACACCCGGGACTAGTGATCCGGCGCACTGAGCAGTTCTTC; CDR3: CASRHPGLVIRRTEQFF
D: TRBD1; V: TRBV2; J: TRBJ1-1; size: .; DNA: TGTGCCAGCAGGGGGAAGGGACAGGGGGCCTGGAACACTGAAGCTTTCTTT; CDR3: CASRGKGQGAWNTEAFF
D: .; V: TRBV2; J: TRBJ1-6; size: .; DNA: TGTGCCAGCATGAACGGCAGGGGCTCCTATAATTCACCCCTCCACTTT; CDR3: CASMNGRGSYNSPLHF
D: .; V: TRBV24-1; J: TRBJ1-5; size: .; DNA: TGTGCCACCAGTGATGACGGTAGCGGTCAGCCCCAGCATTTT; CDR3: CATSDDGSGQPQHF
D: TRBD2; V: TRBV19; J: TRBJ2-1; size: .; DNA: TGTGCCAGTAGAGTGGAACTAGCGGGGGGCTCCAGCTCCTACAATGAGCAGTTCTTC; CDR3: CASRVELAGGSSSYNEQFF
D: .; V: TRBV11-2; J: TRBJ1-2; size: .; DNA: TGTGCCAGCAGCTCCTTCGGGGGTGACTTCTATGGCTACACCTTC; CDR3: CASSSFGGDFYGYTF
D: .; V: TRBV7-9; J: TRBJ1-2; size: .; DNA: TGTGCCAGCAGCTTAGCAACAGTCCCTGAGGGCTACACCTTC; CDR3: CASSLATVPEGYTF
D: TRBD1; V: TRBV7-2; J: TRBJ1-5; size: few; DNA: TGTGCCAGCAGCTTTCAGGGGGCGGACAATCAGCCCCAGCATTTT; CDR3: CASSFQGADNQPQHF
D: .; V: TRBV5-1; J: TRBJ1-2; size: once; DNA: TGCGCCAGCAGCCATGGTCAGGGCCCCCGAAATGGCTACACCTTC; CDR3: CASSHGQGPRNGYTF
D: .; V: TRBV4-1; J: TRBJ2-3; size: once; DNA: TGCGCCAGCAGCCAAGTGGGAACAGGGAGCACAGATACGCAGTATTTT; CDR3: CASSQVGTGSTDTQYF
D: TRBD1; V: TRBV6-5; J: TRBJ1-4; size: few; DNA: TGTGCCAGCAGTTCCGGACAGGAGCGGGAAAAACTGTTTTTT; CDR3: CASSSGQEREKLFF
D: TRBD1; V: TRBV27; J: TRBJ1-1; size: .; DNA: TGTGCCAGCAGTTCCGACAGGGGGCGGGGGAACACTGAAGCTTTCTTT; CDR3: CASSSDRGRGNTEAFF
D: TRBD1; V: TRBV5-1; J: TRBJ2-4; size: few; DNA: TGCGCCAGCAGCTTGGGGTCCGGGACAGGAGCTTCGTTAGCCAAAAACATTCAGTACTTC; CDR3: CASSLGSGTGASLAKNIQYF
D: .; V: TRBV6-5; J: TRBJ2-5; size: .; DNA: TGTGCCAGCAGTTGGACAGTCAAAGAGACCCAGTACTTC; CDR3: CASSWTVKETQYF
D: TRBD2; V: TRBV2; J: TRBJ2-1; size: .; DNA: TGTGCCAGCACCCCAGCCAACCAGGGAGGGTGGGGTGAGCAGTTCTTC; CDR3: CASTPANQGGWGEQFF
D: TRBD1; V: TRBV2; J: TRBJ1-5; size: .; DNA: TGTGCCAGCAGGACGGGACAGCTATTGCCCCAGCATTTT; CDR3: CASRTGQLLPQHF
D: .; V: TRBV9; J: TRBJ2-1; size: .; DNA: TGTGCCAGCAGCTTATTGTCGGGGGGCGGTGAGCAGTTCTTC; CDR3: CASSLLSGGGEQFF
D: .; V: TRBV10-2; J: TRBJ1-5; size: .; DNA: TGCGCCAGCAGTAGCCAGGGGAATCAGCCCCAGCATTTT; CDR3: CASSSQGNQPQHF
D: .; V: TRBV7-6; J: TRBJ1-1; size: once; DNA: TGTGCCAGCAGCTTAGCGGGGGGAGGGAACACTGAAGCTTTCTTT; CDR3: CASSLAGGGNTEAFF
D: .; V: TRBV6-1; J: TRBJ2-1; size: once; DNA: TGTGCCAGCAGTGAACGGGGAGGTCTCAGTGAGCAGTTCTTC; CDR3: CASSERGGLSEQFF
D: TRBD2; V: TRBV7-9; J: TRBJ2-7; size: .; DNA: TGTGCCAGCAGCTTGGGTAGCGGGGGGCTCTACGAGCAGTACTTC; CDR3: CASSLGSGGLYEQYF
D: .; V: TRBV9; J: TRBJ2-5; size: .; DNA: TGTGCCAGCAGCGAGAACTACAGGGAGACGGAGACCCAGTACTTC; CDR3: CASSENYRETETQYF
D: TRBD1; V: TRBV3-1/TRBV3-2; J: TRBJ1-2; size: .; DNA: TGTGCCAGCAGCCATACCGGGACAGGAGAAGCTAACTATGGCTACACCTTC; CDR3: CASSHTGTGEANYGYTF
D: .; V: TRBV14; J: TRBJ2-2; size: few; DNA: TGTGCCAGCAGCCAAGAAATAGCGGTGAACACCGGGGAGCTGTTTTTT; CDR3: CASSQEIAVNTGELFF
D: TRBD1; V: TRBV30; J: TRBJ1-1; size: once; DNA: TGTGCCTGGGATCGACAGGGGAGGACTGAAGCTTTCTTT; CDR3: CAWDRQGRTEAFF
D: TRBD1; V: TRBV5-6; J: TRBJ1-2; size: .; DNA: TGTGCCAGCAGTTTGACAGGGGCTCCTGGCTACACCTTC; CDR3: CASSLTGAPGYTF
D: .; V: TRBV6-5; J: TRBJ1-5; size: .; DNA: TGTGCCAGCAGTTTCTCACAGGGTATGGGCAATCAGCCCCAGCATTTT; CDR3: CASSFSQGMGNQPQHF
D: .; V: TRBV7-6; J: TRBJ1-2; size: .; DNA: TGTGCCAGCAGCTCAGGGATAGGAAGAAGTGGCTACACCTTC; CDR3: CASSSGIGRSGYTF
D: .; V: TRBV6-1; J: TRBJ1-5; size: .; DNA: TGTGCCAGCAGTGAACAGGGAGGACAGCCCCAGCATTTT; CDR3: CASSEQGGQPQHF
D: .; V: TRBV5-6; J: TRBJ2-7; size: .; DNA: TGTGCCAGCAGCTCCCAGACCAGGGGTAGGTACGAGCAGTACTTC; CDR3: CASSSQTRGRYEQYF
D: .; V: TRBV4-1; J: TRBJ1-5; size: .; DNA: TGCGCCAGCAGCCAAGTGTGGGGGGGGTTACAGCCCCAGCATTTT; CDR3: CASSQVWGGLQPQHF
D: .; V: TRBV6-5; J: TRBJ1-1; size: .; DNA: TGTGCCAGCAGTTATGGAGGAGGCACTGAAGCTTTCTTT; CDR3: CASSYGGGTEAFF
D: .; V: TRBV19; J: TRBJ1-4; size: once; DNA: TGTGCCAGTAGCATAAGGACAGATAATGAAAAACTGTTTTTT; CDR3: CASSIRTDNEKLFF
D: .; V: TRBV4-1; J: TRBJ1-1; size: .; DNA: TGCGCCAGCAGCCAGTTGATTCTAGCGGACACTGAAGCTTTCTTT; CDR3: CASSQLILADTEAFF
D: TRBD1; V: TRBV5-5; J: TRBJ1-5; size: .; DNA: TGTGCCAGCAGCTTCTACCGACAGGGCCCCAATCAGCCCCAGCATTTT; CDR3: CASSFYRQGPNQPQHF
D: TRBD1; V: TRBV3-1/TRBV3-2; J: TRBJ1-2; size: .; DNA: TGTGCCAGCAGCCAGGGACAGAAAGAAAATGGCTACACCTTC; CDR3: CASSQGQKENGYTF
D: TRBD1; V: TRBV7-9; J: TRBJ2-1; size: .; DNA: TGTGCCAGCACCGAAAATGGTGTCAGGGGGATCTTC; CDR3: CASTENGVRGIF
D: .; V: TRBV19; J: TRBJ1-3; size: .; DNA: TGTGCCAGTAGTATACAGCGGGGTGCTGGAAACACCATATATTTT; CDR3: CASSIQRGAGNTIYF
D: .; V: TRBV5-1; J: TRBJ1-6; size: .; DNA: TGCGCCAGCAGCTTGTCCCAGTTTAATTCACCCCTCCACTTT; CDR3: CASSLSQFNSPLHF
D: TRBD1; V: TRBV19; J: TRBJ1-5; size: .; DNA: TGTGCCAGTAGTATCCAACCGACAGGGCCAAATCAGCCCCAGCATTTT; CDR3: CASSIQPTGPNQPQHF
D: .; V: TRBV27; J: TRBJ1-1; size: .; DNA: TGTGCCAGCAGTCACAAGAACACTGAAGCTTTCTTT; CDR3: CASSHKNTEAFF
D: TRBD1; V: TRBV11-2; J: TRBJ1-1; size: .; DNA: TGTGCCAGCAGCATTATGACAGGGCCCACTGAAGCTTTCTTT; CDR3: CASSIMTGPTEAFF
D: TRBD1; V: TRBV27; J: TRBJ2-3; size: .; DNA: TGTGCCAGCAGTTTGGTCAGGGGGGATACGCAGTATTTT; CDR3: CASSLVRGDTQYF
D: TRBD2; V: TRBV19; J: TRBJ2-4; size: .; DNA: TGTGCCAGTAGACCAGGCGGGGGGGCTGGAAACATTCAGTACTTC; CDR3: CASRPGGGAGNIQYF
D: .; V: TRBV7-2; J: TRBJ2-3; size: .; DNA: TGTGCCAGCAGCCTGCGGCCCCAGCTCGATACGCAGTATTTT; CDR3: CASSLRPQLDTQYF
D: .; V: TRBV6-6; J: TRBJ1-5; size: once; DNA: TGTGCCAGCAGTCGAACCCCCGGCGGGGATAGCAATCAGCCCCAGCATTTT; CDR3: CASSRTPGGDSNQPQHF